The entry below describes one T cell receptor (beta chain). Profiling relied on immunoSEQ multiplex PCR, and the TCRdb table lists in-frame clones only, not all of them. The sample consists of 59,000 or so clones, approximately 80% of them appearing once. This entry is derived from a study of blood T cell repertoires in COVID-19. The CDR3 length is 16 residues. The V end was cut by 4 bases, the J end by 4 bases, with 20 bases between. CDR1 is SGHTS, CDR2 YDEGEE, per germline. The chain uses TRBV5-8 and TRBJ1-2; a possible D gene is TRBD1 (6 bases). This sequence was found in a man between 60 and 75 years old with acute or convalescent COVID-19. The sequenced sample consisted of peripheral blood. Here the CDR3 reads CASSPHTGFSLYGYTF. For the CDR3, the DNA is TGTGCCAGCAGCCCTCACACAGGGTTCTCCCTCTATGGCTACACCTTC.